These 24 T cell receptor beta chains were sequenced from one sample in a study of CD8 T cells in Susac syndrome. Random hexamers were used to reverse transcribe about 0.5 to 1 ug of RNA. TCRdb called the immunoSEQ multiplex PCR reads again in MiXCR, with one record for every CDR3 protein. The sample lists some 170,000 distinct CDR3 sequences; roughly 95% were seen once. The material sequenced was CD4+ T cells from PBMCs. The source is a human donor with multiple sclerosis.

CDR3 nucleotide sequence: TGCAGCGCTGCCTCCGGGACAGGGAATCAGCCCCAGCATTTT. Translation gives CSAASGTGNQPQHF. The chain has TRBV29-1 and TRBJ1-5, with 9 positions matching TRBD1. The CDR3 sequence is 14 residues long. Germline CDR1 is SQVTM and CDR2 is ANQGSEA. V lost 7 bases to trimming and J lost 4 bases; unmatched junction nucleotides: 8.

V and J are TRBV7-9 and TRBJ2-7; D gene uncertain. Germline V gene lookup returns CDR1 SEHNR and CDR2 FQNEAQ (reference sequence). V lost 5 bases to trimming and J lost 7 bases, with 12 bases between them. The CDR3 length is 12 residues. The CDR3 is CASSPSHREQYF. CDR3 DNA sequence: TGTGCCAGCAGCCCCAGTCACCGGGAGCAGTACTTC.

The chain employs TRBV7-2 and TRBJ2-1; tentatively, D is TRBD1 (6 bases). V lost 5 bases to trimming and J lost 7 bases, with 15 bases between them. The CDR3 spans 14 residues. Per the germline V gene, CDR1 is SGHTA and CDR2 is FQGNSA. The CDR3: CASSTKAGVNEQFF. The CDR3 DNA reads TGTGCCAGCAGCACGAAAGCAGGGGTAAATGAGCAGTTCTTC.

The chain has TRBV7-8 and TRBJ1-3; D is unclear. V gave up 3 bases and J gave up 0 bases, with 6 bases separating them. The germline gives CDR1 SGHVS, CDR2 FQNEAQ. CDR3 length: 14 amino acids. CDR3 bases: TGTGCCAGCAGCTTTGCCTACTCTGGAAACACCATATATTTT. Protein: CASSFAYSGNTIYF.

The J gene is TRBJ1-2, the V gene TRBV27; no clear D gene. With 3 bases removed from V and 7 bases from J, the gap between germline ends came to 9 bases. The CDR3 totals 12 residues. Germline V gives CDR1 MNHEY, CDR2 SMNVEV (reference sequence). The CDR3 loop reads CASSFKGGGYTF. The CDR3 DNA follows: TGTGCCAGCAGTTTTAAAGGCGGTGGCTACACCTTC.

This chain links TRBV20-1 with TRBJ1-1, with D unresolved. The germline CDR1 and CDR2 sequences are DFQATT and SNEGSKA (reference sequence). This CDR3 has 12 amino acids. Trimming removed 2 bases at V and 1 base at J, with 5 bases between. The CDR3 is CSARWANTEAFF. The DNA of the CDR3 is TGCAGTGCTAGATGGGCGAACACTGAAGCTTTCTTT.

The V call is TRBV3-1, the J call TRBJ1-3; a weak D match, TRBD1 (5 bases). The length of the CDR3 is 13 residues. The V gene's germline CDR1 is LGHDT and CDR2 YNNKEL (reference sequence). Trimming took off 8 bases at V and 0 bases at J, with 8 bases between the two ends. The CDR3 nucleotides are TGTGCCAGCGCGGGACTCTCTGGAAACACCATATATTTT. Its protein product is CASAGLSGNTIYF.

This CDR3 reads CASSPGTLNTEAFF. The CDR3 region has the DNA TGTGCCAGCAGTCCCGGGACACTGAACACTGAAGCTTTCTTT. V is TRBV28 and J is TRBJ1-1, with D possibly being TRBD1 (6 bases). Trimming removed 5 bases from V and 0 bases from J, with 10 bases in between. This CDR3 is 14 amino acids long. Germline V gene data show CDR1 as MDHEN and CDR2 as SYDVKM.

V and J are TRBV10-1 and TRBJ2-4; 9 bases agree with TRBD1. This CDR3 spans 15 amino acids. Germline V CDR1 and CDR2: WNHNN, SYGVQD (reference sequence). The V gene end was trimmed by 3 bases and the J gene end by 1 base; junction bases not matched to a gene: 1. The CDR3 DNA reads TGCGCCAGCAGTGAAGGGACAGGGGCCAAAAACATTCAGTACTTC. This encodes CASSEGTGAKNIQYF.

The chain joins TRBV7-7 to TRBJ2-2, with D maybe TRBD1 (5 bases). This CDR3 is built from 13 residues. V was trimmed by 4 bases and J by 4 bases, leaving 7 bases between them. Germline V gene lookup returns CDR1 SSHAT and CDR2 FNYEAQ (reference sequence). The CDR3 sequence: CASSSGFTGELFF. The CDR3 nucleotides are TGTGCCAGCAGCTCAGGGTTCACCGGGGAGCTGTTTTTT.

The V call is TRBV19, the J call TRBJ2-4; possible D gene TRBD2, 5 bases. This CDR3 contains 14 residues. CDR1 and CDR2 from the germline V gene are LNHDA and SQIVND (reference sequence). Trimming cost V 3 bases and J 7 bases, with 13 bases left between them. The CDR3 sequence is CASSIEARGNIQYF. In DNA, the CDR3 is TGTGCCAGTAGTATCGAGGCTAGAGGGAACATTCAGTACTTC. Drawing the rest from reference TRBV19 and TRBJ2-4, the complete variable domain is DGGITQSPKYLFRKEGQNVTLSCEQNLNHDAMYWYRQDPGQGLRLIYYSQIVNDFQKGDIAEGYSVSREKKESFPLTVTSAQKNPTAFYLCASSIEARGNIQYFGAGTRLSVL.

CDR3 amino acids: CSARVSGSSYNEQFF. CDR3 coding DNA: TGCAGTGCTAGGGTAAGCGGGAGCTCCTACAATGAGCAGTTCTTC. This chain connects TRBV20-1 to TRBJ2-1; TRBD2 aligns across 8 bases. The CDR3 spans 15 residues. CDR1 and CDR2 (germline): DFQATT, SNEGSKA (reference sequence). V trimming: 3 bases; J trimming: 0 bases; junction bases outside the gene matches: 4.

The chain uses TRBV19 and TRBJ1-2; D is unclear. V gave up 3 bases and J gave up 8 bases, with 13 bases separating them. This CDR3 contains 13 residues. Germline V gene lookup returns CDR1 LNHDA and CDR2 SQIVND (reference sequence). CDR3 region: CASSIEGSRGYTF. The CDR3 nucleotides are TGTGCCAGTAGTATTGAGGGAAGTCGAGGCTACACCTTC. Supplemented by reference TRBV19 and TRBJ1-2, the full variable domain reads DGGITQSPKYLFRKEGQNVTLSCEQNLNHDAMYWYRQDPGQGLRLIYYSQIVNDFQKGDIAEGYSVSREKKESFPLTVTSAQKNPTAFYLCASSIEGSRGYTFGSGTRLTVV.

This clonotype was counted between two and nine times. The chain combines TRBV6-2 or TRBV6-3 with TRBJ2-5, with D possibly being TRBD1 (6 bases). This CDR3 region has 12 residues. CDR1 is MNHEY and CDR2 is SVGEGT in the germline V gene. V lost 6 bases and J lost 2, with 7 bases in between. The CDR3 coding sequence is TGTGCCAGCAGAGACAGGCAAGAGACCCAGTACTTC. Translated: CASRDRQETQYF.

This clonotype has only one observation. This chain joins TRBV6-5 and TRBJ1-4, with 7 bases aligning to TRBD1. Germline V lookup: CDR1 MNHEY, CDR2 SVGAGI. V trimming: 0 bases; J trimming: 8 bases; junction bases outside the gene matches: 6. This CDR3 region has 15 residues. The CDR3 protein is CASSYSRTGGEKLFF. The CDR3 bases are TGTGCCAGCAGTTACTCCCGGACAGGAGGCGAAAAACTGTTTTTT.

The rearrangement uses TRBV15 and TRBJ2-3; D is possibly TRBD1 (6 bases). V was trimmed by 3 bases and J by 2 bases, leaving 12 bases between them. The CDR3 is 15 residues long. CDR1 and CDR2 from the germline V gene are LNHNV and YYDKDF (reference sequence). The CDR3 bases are TGTGCCACCAGCAGGGGGACAACCAACACAGATACGCAGTATTTT. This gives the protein CATSRGTTNTDTQYF.

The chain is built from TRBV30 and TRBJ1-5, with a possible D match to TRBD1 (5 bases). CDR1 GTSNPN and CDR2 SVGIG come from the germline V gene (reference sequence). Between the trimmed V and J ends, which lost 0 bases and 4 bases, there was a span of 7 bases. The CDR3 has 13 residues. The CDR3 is CAWSVGQNQPQHF. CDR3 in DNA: TGTGCCTGGAGTGTGGGGCAGAATCAGCCCCAGCATTTT.

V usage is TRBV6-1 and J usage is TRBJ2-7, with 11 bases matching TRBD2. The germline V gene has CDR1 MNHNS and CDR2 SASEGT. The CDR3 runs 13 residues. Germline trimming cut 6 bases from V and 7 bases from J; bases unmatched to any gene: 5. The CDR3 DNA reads TGTGCCAGCAGGCCAATAGCGGGAGGGGAGCAGTACTTC. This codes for CASRPIAGGEQYF.

The CDR3 sequence: CASSPPGRIYGYTF. CDR3 bases: TGTGCCAGCAGTCCCCCGGGGCGGATCTATGGCTACACCTTC. This chain uses TRBV28 with TRBJ1-2, with D perhaps TRBD1 (5 bases). CDR3 size: 14 residues. V was pared by 5 bases and J by 4 bases, with 14 bases between. The germline gives CDR1 MDHEN, CDR2 SYDVKM.

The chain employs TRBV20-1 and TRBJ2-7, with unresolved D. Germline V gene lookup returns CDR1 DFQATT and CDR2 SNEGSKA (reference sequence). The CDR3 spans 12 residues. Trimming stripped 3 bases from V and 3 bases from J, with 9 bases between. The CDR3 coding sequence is TGCAGTGCTAGCGGAACCCGCTACGAGCAGTACTTC. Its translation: CSASGTRYEQYF.

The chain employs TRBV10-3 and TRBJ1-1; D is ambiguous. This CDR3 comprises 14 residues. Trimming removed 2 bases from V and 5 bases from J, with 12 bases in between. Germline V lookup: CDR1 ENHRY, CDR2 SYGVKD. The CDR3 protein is CAISELAFETEAFF. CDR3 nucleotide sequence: TGTGCCATCAGTGAGCTGGCGTTCGAAACTGAAGCTTTCTTT.

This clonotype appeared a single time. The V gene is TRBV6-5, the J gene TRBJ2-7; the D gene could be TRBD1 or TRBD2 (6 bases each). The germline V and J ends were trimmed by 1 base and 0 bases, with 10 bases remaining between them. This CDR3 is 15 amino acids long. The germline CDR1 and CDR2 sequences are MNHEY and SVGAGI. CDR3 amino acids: CASSYYGGRSYEQYF. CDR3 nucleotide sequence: TGTGCCAGCAGTTACTACGGGGGCCGCTCCTACGAGCAGTACTTC.

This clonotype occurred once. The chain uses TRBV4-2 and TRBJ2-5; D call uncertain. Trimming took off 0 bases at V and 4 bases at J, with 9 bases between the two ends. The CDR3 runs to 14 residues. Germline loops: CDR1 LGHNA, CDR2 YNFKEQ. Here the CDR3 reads CASSQELKGETQYF. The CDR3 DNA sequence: TGTGCCAGCAGCCAAGAATTGAAGGGAGAGACCCAGTACTTC.

DNA for the CDR3: TGTGCCAGCAGTTTATCCAGGCACCAGCGCGAGCAGTACTTC. This sequence encodes CASSLSRHQREQYF. The chain uses TRBV28 and TRBJ2-7, with D uncertain. V was pared by 1 base and J by 6 bases, with 13 bases between. This CDR3 region has 14 residues. Germline V gene lookup returns CDR1 MDHEN and CDR2 SYDVKM.